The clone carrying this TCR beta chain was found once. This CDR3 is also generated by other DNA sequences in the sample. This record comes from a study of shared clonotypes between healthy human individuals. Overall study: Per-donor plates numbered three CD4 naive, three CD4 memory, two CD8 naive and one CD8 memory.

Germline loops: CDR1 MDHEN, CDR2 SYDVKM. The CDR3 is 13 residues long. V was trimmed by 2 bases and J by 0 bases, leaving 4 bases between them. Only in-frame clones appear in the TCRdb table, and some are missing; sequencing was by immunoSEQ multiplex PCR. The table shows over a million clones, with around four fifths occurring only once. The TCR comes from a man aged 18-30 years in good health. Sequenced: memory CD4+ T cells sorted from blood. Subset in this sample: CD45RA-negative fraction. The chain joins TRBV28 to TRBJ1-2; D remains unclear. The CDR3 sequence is CASSLNPNYGYTF. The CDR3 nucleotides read TGTGCCAGCAGTTTAAATCCTAACTATGGCTACACCTTC.